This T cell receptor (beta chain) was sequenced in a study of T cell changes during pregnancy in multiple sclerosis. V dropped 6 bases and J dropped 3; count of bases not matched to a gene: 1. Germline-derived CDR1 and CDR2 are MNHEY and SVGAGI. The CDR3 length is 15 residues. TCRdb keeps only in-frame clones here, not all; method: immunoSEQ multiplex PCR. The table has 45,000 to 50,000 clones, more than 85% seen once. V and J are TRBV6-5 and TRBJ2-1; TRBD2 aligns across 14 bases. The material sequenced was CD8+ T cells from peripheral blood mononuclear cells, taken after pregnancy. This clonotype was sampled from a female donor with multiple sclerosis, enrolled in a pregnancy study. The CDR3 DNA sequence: TGTGCCAGCAGGGGGACTAGCGGGGGCTACAATGAGCAGTTCTTC. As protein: CASRGTSGGYNEQFF.